This TCR beta chain was sequenced in a study of shared clonotypes between healthy human individuals. As for the study in general: Those who served as donors were a couple of women and a few men between the ages of 18 and 49.

As for this clone: Sequence at one end of the junction differs from germline and may be a read error.

The V gene's germline CDR1 is SGHNT and CDR2 YYREEE (reference sequence). The CDR3 has 14 amino acids. Assay: immunoSEQ multiplex PCR; the TCRdb copy retains only in-frame clones and omits some. The table includes some 1,100,000 clones, around 78% detected once. This chain links TRBV5-4 with TRBJ2-7, with D possibly being TRBD2 (6 bases). The sequenced sample was memory CD4+ T cells from PBMCs. The sample's subset: CD45RA-negative fraction. The TCR comes from a man aged 18-30 years in good health. Some clones in this sample may be carry-over from other donors' samples. The CDR3 region is CASGFGGGTYEQYF. As DNA, the CDR3 is TGTGCCAGCGGCTTTGGGGGAGGCACCTACGAGCAGTACTTC.